The clone carrying this T cell receptor beta chain occurred a few times. Its antigen remains unknown. The V gene's germline CDR1 is DFQATT and CDR2 SNEGSKA (reference sequence). V was clipped by 2 bases and J by 0 bases, with 10 bases between them. The CDR3 runs to 14 residues. Indicated time point: pre-sensitization, week 0. The treatment is: therapeutic diphenylcyclopropenone sensitization with weekly scalp DPC. At every patch-test visit, blood was drawn before the patch test was applied. This entry belongs to a study of human T cells and chemical hapten exposure. The study, taken as a whole, reports: Sensitizing with DPC caused no change in TCRs above 1 in 1000 frequency.

As the library was built, unique molecular identifiers were attached to individual cDNA molecules. In the authors' workflow: Individual samples carried between roughly 23,224 and 700,000 TCRs, with roughly 95,000 as the median. TCRdb reprocessed the RACE reads via MiXCR and lists one record per CDR3 protein. TCRdb assigned the V and J calls; the authors' analysis was not used. The profile covers 80,000 to 100,000 distinct CDR3 sequences, with approximately 9.9% appearing a single time and roughly 3.5% taken by the ten largest. The chain has TRBV20-1 and TRBJ1-1, with D possibly TRBD1 on 6 matching bases. The sequences come from whole blood, collected in connection with sensitization to the hapten diphenylcyclopropenone (DPC). The receptor's source is a woman aged 40 to 50 with alopecia areata. Some clones in this sample may be carry-over from other donors' samples. As DNA, the CDR3 is TGCAGTGCTAGAAGGGCAGGGGTGAACACTGAAGCTTTCTTT. As protein: CSARRAGVNTEAFF.